This T cell receptor beta chain is from a study of cytomegalovirus exposure and HLA in healthy donors. In the case of this clone: Antigen unknown.

Overall study results and limits: In a later analysis, DRB1 alleles had the most associated TCRs; HLA-C alleles the fewest. In a later analysis, CMV-associated beta chains were mostly HLA-associated, it appeared.

Primers: 60 Vbeta forward and 13 Jbeta reverse. Assay: immunoSEQ multiplex PCR; the TCRdb copy retains only in-frame clones and omits some. The data show 90,000 to 110,000 clones, with around 80% seen just once and about 2.2% held by the top ten. The sequencing input was PBMCs. This sequence was found in a man aged 25 to 40 in good health and CMV-seronegative.

The CDR3 region is CASGLGQGVETQYF. The DNA for the CDR3 is TGTGCTAGTGGTTTGGGTCAGGGGGTTGAGACCCAGTACTTC. V gene TRBV12-5 combines with J gene TRBJ2-5; 7 bases fit TRBD1. CDR3 length: 14 residues. Per germline, CDR1 LGHNT and CDR2 FRNRAP. V lost 1 base, J lost 5 bases, and 4 bases stayed unmatched.